A single sample is the source of the 32 T cell receptor beta chains below, sequenced in a study of blood T cell repertoires in COVID-19. TCRdb's table, derived via immunoSEQ multiplex PCR, lists solely in-frame clones and lacks some. This table holds approximately 290,000 clones, around 89% found once. The sequencing sample was made of peripheral blood. The source is a young man with acute or convalescent COVID-19.

This chain uses TRBV28 with TRBJ1-4, with D possibly being TRBD1 (5 bases). The V end lost 6 bases, the J end lost 8 bases, and 16 bases lay between the germline ends. The CDR3 runs 14 residues. Germline V gives CDR1 MDHEN, CDR2 SYDVKM. CDR3 residues: CASSRRQGGEKLFF. CDR3 DNA: TGTGCCAGCAGCCGACGTCAGGGAGGCGAAAAACTGTTTTTT.

This chain connects TRBV27 to TRBJ2-1; D may be TRBD2 (6 bases). Trimming shortened V by 4 bases and J by 3 bases, and 10 bases separated the two germline ends. Germline CDR1 is MNHEY and CDR2 is SMNVEV (reference sequence). CDR3 size: 14 residues. CDR3 coding DNA: TGTGCCAGCAGTTCACGCGGGGTCTACAATGAGCAGTTCTTC. Translating it yields CASSSRGVYNEQFF.

This chain uses TRBV7-9 with TRBJ1-2, with a possible D match to TRBD1 (5 bases). CDR3 length: 11 amino acids. Trimming removed 5 bases at V and 9 bases at J, with 10 bases between. Germline values: CDR1 SEHNR, CDR2 FQNEAQ (reference sequence). The CDR3 DNA sequence: TGTGCCAGCAGCACACAGGCGCGCTACACCTTC. Translation: CASSTQARYTF.

J is TRBJ1-5 and V is TRBV6-1; D gene unclear. Germline assignment: CDR1 MNHNS and CDR2 SASEGT. This CDR3 contains 15 residues. V was clipped by 0 bases and J by 11 bases, with 17 bases between them. The CDR3 loop reads CASSEATAGRRAQHF. For the CDR3, the DNA is TGTGCCAGCAGTGAAGCTACGGCTGGCAGGCGAGCCCAGCATTTT.

The chain recombines TRBV15 with TRBJ2-7, with 8 bases that match TRBD2. The CDR3 extends over 18 amino acids. Germline loops: CDR1 LNHNV, CDR2 YYDKDF (reference sequence). Trimming removed 0 bases from V and 3 bases from J; junction bases left unmatched: 13. CDR3 amino acids: CATSRDQREIMRGYEQYF. The DNA of the CDR3 is TGTGCCACCAGCAGAGATCAGCGGGAGATAATGCGGGGCTACGAGCAGTACTTC. Based on the CDR3 plus reference TRBV15 and TRBJ2-7, the full variable domain is DAMVIQNPRYQVTQFGKPVTLSCSQTLNHNVMYWYQQKSSQAPKLLFHYYDKDFNNEADTPDNFQSRRPNTSFCFLDIRSPGLGDTAMYLCATSRDQREIMRGYEQYFGPGTRLTVT.

The chain is built from TRBV7-8 and TRBJ1-5, with D perhaps matching TRBD1 (6 bases). The CDR3 length is 17 residues. V lost 1 base and J 2 bases, leaving 15 bases between the germline ends. The germline gives CDR1 SGHVS, CDR2 FQNEAQ. The CDR3 is CASSLDRGHPRNQPQHF. The CDR3 nucleotides read TGTGCCAGCAGCTTAGATAGGGGACACCCTCGCAATCAGCCCCAGCATTTT. The entire variable domain, with the rest obtained from reference TRBV7-8 and TRBJ1-5, is as follows: GAGVSQSPRYKVAKRGQDVALRCDPISGHVSLFWYQQALGQGPEFLTYFQNEAQLDKSGLPSDRFFAERPEGSVSTLKIQRTQQEDSAVYLCASSLDRGHPRNQPQHFGDGTRLSIL.

The chain employs TRBV24-1 and TRBJ2-6, with D possibly being TRBD1 (6 bases). This CDR3 contains 19 residues. Germline CDR1 is KGHDR and CDR2 is SFDVKD. V lost 7 bases and J 4 bases, leaving 25 bases between the germline ends. CDR3 region: CATSSGTRPLKDGANVLTF. Here the CDR3 DNA reads TGTGCCACCAGCTCCGGGACACGACCCCTCAAAGACGGGGCCAACGTCCTGACTTTC.

A single count supports this clone. This chain links TRBV12-5 with TRBJ2-2; TRBD2 aligns across 15 bases. In germline, CDR1 is LGHNT, CDR2 FRNRAP. Trimming removed 2 bases from V and 6 bases from J; junction bases left unmatched: 13. The CDR3 loop spans 20 amino acids. In nucleotides, the CDR3 is TGTGCTAGTGGTTTGCTGACGGGACTAGCGGGGGGCTTCCGGTCCGGGGAGCTGTTTTTT. Translated: CASGLLTGLAGGFRSGELFF.

V and J are TRBV7-9 and TRBJ2-7, with D possibly being TRBD1 (6 bases). The CDR3 is made up of 14 amino acids. The V gene's germline CDR1 is SEHNR and CDR2 FQNEAQ (reference sequence). V lost 6 bases and J 0 bases, leaving 12 bases between the germline ends. CDR3 sequence reads: CASRLTGNSYEQYF. The CDR3 nucleotides are TGTGCCAGCAGACTTACAGGGAACTCCTACGAGCAGTACTTC.

This rearrangement joins TRBV5-1 to TRBJ2-7, with D perhaps TRBD1 (5 bases). The CDR3 covers 14 residues. The V end lost 4 bases, the J end lost 0 bases, and 11 bases lay between the germline ends. Germline CDR1 reads SGHRS; CDR2 reads YFSETQ. The CDR3 protein is CASSVQVSSYEQYF. The CDR3 DNA follows: TGCGCCAGCAGCGTACAGGTTAGCTCCTACGAGCAGTACTTC. Filled out from reference TRBV5-1 and TRBJ2-7, the complete variable domain reads KAGVTQTPRYLIKTRGQQVTLSCSPISGHRSVSWYQQTPGQGLQFLFEYFSETQRNKGNFPGRFSGRQFSNSRSEMNVSTLELGDSALYLCASSVQVSSYEQYFGPGTRLTVT.

The chain combines TRBV18 with TRBJ1-1, with D perhaps TRBD1 (6 bases). V was trimmed by 5 bases and J by 3 bases, leaving 16 bases between them. Looked up from germline, CDR1 is KGHSH and CDR2 is LQKENI. The CDR3 totals 15 residues. CDR3 DNA sequence: TGTGCCAGCTCAGTCATCGGGACACACGACACTGAAGCTTTCTTT. As protein: CASSVIGTHDTEAFF.

This clone was recorded once. The genes are TRBV28 and TRBJ2-7, with 8 positions matching TRBD2. Germline values: CDR1 MDHEN, CDR2 SYDVKM. The CDR3 is 13 amino acids. Trimming took 6 bases from V and 6 from J; bases not matched to a gene: 7. CDR3 protein: CASSSGLVGEQYF. DNA of the CDR3: TGTGCCAGCAGCTCGGGACTAGTTGGCGAGCAGTACTTC. Looking up the rest from reference TRBV28 and TRBJ2-7 gives the full variable domain: DVKVTQSSRYLVKRTGEKVFLECVQDMDHENMFWYRQDPGLGLRLIYFSYDVKMKEKGDIPEGYSVSREKKERFSLILESASTNQTSMYLCASSSGLVGEQYFGPGTRLTVT.

The chain combines TRBV2 with TRBJ1-6; 7 bases agree with TRBD1. CDR1 SNHLY and CDR2 FYNNEI come from the germline V gene. This CDR3 contains 14 residues. With V trimmed by 8 bases and J by 5 bases, 6 bases remained unmatched. This chain's CDR3 is CASGEQGNNSPLHF. The CDR3 DNA follows: TGTGCCAGCGGCGAACAGGGGAATAATTCACCCCTCCACTTT.

The chain joins TRBV4-1 to TRBJ2-7, with no clear D. With 1 base removed from V and 2 bases from J, the gap between germline ends came to 9 bases. This CDR3 comprises 14 residues. Looked up from germline, CDR1 is MGHRA and CDR2 is YSYEKL. CDR3 in amino acids: CASSQGPVTYEQYF. The DNA for the CDR3 is TGCGCCAGCAGCCAAGGTCCGGTAACCTACGAGCAGTACTTC.

V usage is TRBV2 and J usage is TRBJ1-3; D is ambiguous. The CDR3 has 13 residues. Germline assignment: CDR1 SNHLY and CDR2 FYNNEI. The germline V and J ends were trimmed by 4 bases and 7 bases, with 11 bases remaining between them. The CDR3 bases are TGTGCCAGCAGTGGGCAGCTGAGGAACACCATATATTTT. Translated: CASSGQLRNTIYF.

The chain joins TRBV9 to TRBJ2-3; 7 positions match TRBD2. CDR3 length: 14 residues. J lost 5 bases, V lost 0 bases, and 3 bases had no gene match. Germline CDR1 and CDR2: SGDLS and YYNGEE. CDR3 in amino acids: CASSVVSSGDTQYF. The CDR3 DNA is TGTGCCAGCAGCGTAGTGTCTAGCGGAGATACGCAGTATTTT.

The genes are TRBV5-1 and TRBJ1-3, with D perhaps matching TRBD1 (6 bases). Per germline, CDR1 SGHRS and CDR2 YFSETQ. Trimming stripped 7 bases from V and 1 base from J, with 24 bases between. This CDR3 is built from 18 residues. The CDR3 nucleotides are TGCGCCAGCGCTAAAATCACCTCCCTACAGGGATCTGGAAACACCATATATTTT. Translated, it gives CASAKITSLQGSGNTIYF.

The rearrangement links TRBV18 to TRBJ1-5; D might be TRBD1 (5 bases). Trimming shortened V by 5 bases and J by 2 bases, and 16 bases separated the two germline ends. Germline lookup yields CDR1 KGHSH and CDR2 LQKENI. CDR3 size: 16 residues. The CDR3 sequence is CASSVNIRGGNQPQHF. The CDR3, as DNA: TGTGCCAGCTCAGTAAATATCCGGGGGGGCAATCAGCCCCAGCATTTT.

The chain uses TRBV29-1 and TRBJ2-7; TRBD2 aligns across 9 bases. The CDR3 runs 13 residues. CDR1 and CDR2 (germline): SQVTM, ANQGSEA. V shed 3 bases and J 7 bases; nucleotides not matched to a gene: 7. CDR3 in DNA: TGCAGCGTTGAGGCGGGAGGGCCGGGGGAGCAGTACTTC. It is translated as CSVEAGGPGEQYF.

V gene TRBV3-1 (or the pseudogene TRBV3-2) combines with J gene TRBJ1-2, with 7 nucleotides matching TRBD1. The V segment lost 5 bases and the J segment 6 bases; nucleotides outside the gene matches: 6. In germline, CDR1 is LGHDT, CDR2 YNNKEL (reference sequence). The CDR3 runs 13 residues. The CDR3 nucleotides are TGTGCCAGCAGCGCGGGACAGTGGGATGGCTACACCTTC. This codes for CASSAGQWDGYTF.

This clone was recorded a few times. The J gene is TRBJ2-7, the V gene TRBV18, with D uncertain. V lost 5 bases and J lost 2, with 10 bases in between. There are 13 residues in the CDR3. Germline values: CDR1 KGHSH, CDR2 LQKENI. The DNA for the CDR3 is TGTGCCAGCTCAGACTTTGAGGCCTACGAGCAGTACTTC. It codes for CASSDFEAYEQYF.

This rearrangement joins TRBV19 to TRBJ1-5; 7 bases line up with TRBD1. The V and J ends lost 8 bases and 7 bases, in that order; junction bases with no gene match: 8. The CDR3 is 13 amino acids. CDR1 and CDR2 (germline): LNHDA, SQIVND (reference sequence). In DNA, the CDR3 is TGTGCCAGTCATACAGGGGCGAGGCAGCCCCAGCATTTT. Its protein product is CASHTGARQPQHF. The full variable domain, completed using reference TRBV19 and TRBJ1-5, is DGGITQSPKYLFRKEGQNVTLSCEQNLNHDAMYWYRQDPGQGLRLIYYSQIVNDFQKGDIAEGYSVSREKKESFPLTVTSAQKNPTAFYLCASHTGARQPQHFGDGTRLSIL.

J is TRBJ2-5 and V is TRBV5-1; the D is unclear. CDR3 length equals 12 residues. The germline V and J ends were trimmed by 3 bases and 5 bases, with 8 bases remaining between them. The germline gives CDR1 SGHRS, CDR2 YFSETQ. The CDR3: CASSSQTETQYF. The DNA of the CDR3 is TGCGCCAGCAGCTCACAGACCGAGACCCAGTACTTC.

The chain uses TRBV4-1 and TRBJ2-5, with a weak D call TRBD1 (5 bases). The CDR3 is 13 amino acids. Between the trimmed V and J ends, which lost 4 bases and 5 bases, there was a span of 11 bases. Germline-derived CDR1 and CDR2 are MGHRA and YSYEKL. The chain's CDR3 is CASSRMGPETQYF. DNA for the CDR3: TGCGCCAGCAGCCGGATGGGGCCCGAGACCCAGTACTTC.

The genes are TRBV5-4 and TRBJ1-2; 7 bases match TRBD1. The CDR3 consists of 19 residues. Germline V CDR1 and CDR2: SGHNT, YYREEE (reference sequence). Trimming at V came to 6 bases and at J to 4 bases, leaving 24 bases not matched to a gene. For the CDR3, the DNA is TGTGCCAGCAACCCACAAGGGGGCCGACGCCGGGGGTTTGGCTATGGCTACACCTTC. It is translated as CASNPQGGRRRGFGYGYTF.

CDR3 nucleotide sequence: TGTGCCAGCAGCGTAGAAGACAGGTTTACAGATACGCAGTATTTT. Translating gives CASSVEDRFTDTQYF. V is TRBV9 and J is TRBJ2-3; tentatively, D is TRBD1 (6 bases). Germline lookup yields CDR1 SGDLS and CDR2 YYNGEE. The ends were cut back, 0 bases at V and 3 bases at J, with 11 bases in the middle. This CDR3 has 15 amino acids.

This chain links TRBV7-2 with TRBJ2-2; 10 bases fit TRBD1. The V and J ends lost 7 bases and 2 bases, in that order; junction bases with no gene match: 7. The CDR3 length is 16 residues. Per germline, CDR1 SGHTA and CDR2 FQGNSA. In DNA form, the CDR3 reads TGTGCCAGCACCCCGGACAGGGGGACAAACACCGGGGAGCTGTTTTTT. The encoded protein is CASTPDRGTNTGELFF.

The chain carries TRBV18 and TRBJ2-1; 8 bases fit TRBD2. Germline values: CDR1 KGHSH, CDR2 LQKENI. The junction had 3 bases not matched to a gene; V was cut back by 5 bases and J by 3 bases. CDR3 length: 14 residues. The CDR3 region has the DNA TGTGCCAGCTCATCCGGGACTAGCTACAATGAGCAGTTCTTC. The encoded protein is CASSSGTSYNEQFF. Variable domain in full (rest from reference TRBV18 and TRBJ2-1): NAGVMQNPRHLVRRRGQEARLRCSPMKGHSHVYWYRQLPEEGLKFMVYLQKENIIDESGMPKERFSAEFPKEGPSILRIQQVVRGDSAAYFCASSSGTSYNEQFFGPGTRLTVL.

The chain links TRBV7-9 to TRBJ2-6; 10 bases line up with TRBD1. The CDR3 contains 18 residues. Germline V lookup: CDR1 SEHNR, CDR2 FQNEAQ (reference sequence). J gave up 2 bases and V 2 bases, and 6 bases lay outside the gene matches. The CDR3 sequence: CASSLSGQGVPGANVLTF. DNA for the CDR3: TGTGCCAGCAGCTTAAGTGGACAGGGGGTCCCTGGGGCCAACGTCCTGACTTTC.

The chain combines TRBV3-1 (or the pseudogene TRBV3-2) with TRBJ1-2, with a possible D match to TRBD1 (5 bases). Germline V gene data show CDR1 as LGHDT and CDR2 as YNNKEL (reference sequence). The ends were cut back, 8 bases at V and 3 bases at J, with 10 bases in the middle. The CDR3 totals 12 residues. CDR3 nucleotide sequence: TGTGCCAGCCGGTGGGGGGACTATGGCTACACCTTC. Residues: CASRWGDYGYTF.

The chain is built from TRBV28 and TRBJ2-1; D is ambiguous. V dropped 3 bases and J dropped 4 bases, with 7 bases sitting between them. Germline CDR1 reads MDHEN; CDR2 reads SYDVKM. The CDR3 covers 13 residues. In DNA form, the CDR3 reads TGTGCCAGCAGTTTCCCAGGTTACAATGAGCAGTTCTTC. Amino acid sequence: CASSFPGYNEQFF. Full variable domain (remainder filled in from reference TRBV28 and TRBJ2-1): DVKVTQSSRYLVKRTGEKVFLECVQDMDHENMFWYRQDPGLGLRLIYFSYDVKMKEKGDIPEGYSVSREKKERFSLILESASTNQTSMYLCASSFPGYNEQFFGPGTRLTVL.

This clone was recorded once. The chain links TRBV28 to TRBJ1-2; 7 bases align to TRBD1. Trimming cost V 4 bases and J 6 bases; bases outside gene matches: 5. This CDR3 region has 13 residues. Germline-derived CDR1 and CDR2 are MDHEN and SYDVKM. As DNA, the CDR3 is TGTGCCAGCAGTTCGGGACAGTACGATGGCTACACCTTC. Amino acid sequence: CASSSGQYDGYTF.